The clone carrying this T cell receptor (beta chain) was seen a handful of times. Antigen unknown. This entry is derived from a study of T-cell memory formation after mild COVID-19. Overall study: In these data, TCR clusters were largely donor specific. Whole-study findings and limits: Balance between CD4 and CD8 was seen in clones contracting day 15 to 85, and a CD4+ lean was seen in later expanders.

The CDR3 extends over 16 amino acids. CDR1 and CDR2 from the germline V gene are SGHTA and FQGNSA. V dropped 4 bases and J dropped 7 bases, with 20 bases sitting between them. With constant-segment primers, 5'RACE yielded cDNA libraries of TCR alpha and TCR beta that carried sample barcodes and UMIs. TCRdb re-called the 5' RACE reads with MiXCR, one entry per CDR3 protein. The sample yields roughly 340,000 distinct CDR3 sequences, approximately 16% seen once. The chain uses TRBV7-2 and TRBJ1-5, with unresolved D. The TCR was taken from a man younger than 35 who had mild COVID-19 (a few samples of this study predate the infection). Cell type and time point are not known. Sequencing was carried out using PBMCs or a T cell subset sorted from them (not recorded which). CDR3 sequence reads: CASSSQAYGVGQPQHF. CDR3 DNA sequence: TGTGCCAGCAGCTCCCAGGCGTACGGGGTTGGACAGCCCCAGCATTTT.